These 23 T cell receptor beta chains were sequenced from one sample in a study of T cells in Graves' hyperthyroidism and ophthalmopathy. RNA transcripts were the template for amplifying TCR beta CDR3 regions. Initially, a first-round RT-PCR of the TCR CDR3 employed the HTBI primer set. TCRdb reprocessed the multiplex PCR reads with MiXCR, giving one entry per CDR3 protein. Found here are roughly 700,000 distinct CDR3 sequences, around a third of them singletons; the top ten hold about a third. Sample: blood. The receptors were sampled from a woman aged 40 to 50 with Graves' hyperthyroidism.

Turning to this clonotype: The junction departs from the called germline gene at one end, perhaps through a read error. The chain has TRBV9 and TRBJ2-7, with TRBD2 matching over 12 bases. Matching the DNA end better, TRBJ2-1 makes the J call doubtful. The CDR3 is 14 residues long. Germline CDR1 is SGDLS and CDR2 is YYNGEE. The CDR3 DNA reads as TGTGCTAGCAGCTCCGCGACTAGCGGGGGACAGCAGTTCTTC. Amino acids: CASSSATSGGQQFF.

This clonotype was recorded a few times. The chain is built from TRBV12-3 or TRBV12-4 and TRBJ1-6; D may be TRBD1 (6 bases). The CDR3 loop spans 13 amino acids. The V end was cut by 1 base, the J end by 12 bases, with 10 bases between. The CDR3 nucleotides are TGTGCCAGCAGTTTAGACCAGGGGCTACCCCTCCACTTT. It encodes CASSLDQGLPLHF.

This clonotype occurred many times. The rearrangement links TRBV11-2 to TRBJ2-2; D gene uncertain. Germline V CDR1 and CDR2: SGHAT, FQNNGV. V was trimmed by 7 bases and J by 3 bases, leaving 9 bases between them. CDR3 length equals 13 residues. This chain's CDR3 is CASTPGYTGELFF. The CDR3 DNA reads TGTGCCAGCACACCAGGTTACACCGGGGAGCTGTTTTTT.

The CDR3 sequence: CATSDSGTGGSGDTQYF. The CDR3 bases are TGTGCCACCAGTGATTCCGGGACAGGGGGCTCGGGAGATACGCAGTATTTT. The V call is TRBV24-1, the J call TRBJ2-3; 12 bases map to TRBD1. Germline assignment: CDR1 KGHDR and CDR2 SFDVKD. This CDR3 has 17 residues. V dropped 2 bases and J dropped 5; count of bases not matched to a gene: 7.

The J gene is TRBJ2-3, the V gene TRBV7-8; 9 nucleotides align to TRBD1. The J segment lost 4 bases and the V segment lost 5 bases, leaving 7 bases of the junction unmatched. The CDR3 contains 15 residues. The germline CDR1 and CDR2 sequences are SGHVS and FQNEAQ. The CDR3 DNA is TGTGCCAGCAGCCCCGGACAGGGGAGCTCAGATACGCAGTATTTT. The encoded protein is CASSPGQGSSDTQYF.

This clonotype appeared a few times. The rearrangement joins TRBV19 to TRBJ1-5; the D gene is possibly TRBD1 (5 bases). The germline CDR1 and CDR2 sequences are LNHDA and SQIVND (reference sequence). Between the trimmed V and J ends, which lost 5 bases and 6 bases, there was a span of 20 bases. CDR3 length equals 16 residues. CDR3 coding DNA: TGTGCCAGTAGTCGACTCCGGGACGGATCAGTTCAGCCCCAGCATTTT. Its translation is CASSRLRDGSVQPQHF.

This clonotype was seen ten or more times. CDR3 DNA: TGTGCCAGCAGCCCCCGACTAGCGGGGGACCAAGAGACCCAGTACTTC. Translating gives CASSPRLAGDQETQYF. This chain uses TRBV7-8 with TRBJ2-5; 12 positions agree with TRBD2. In germline, CDR1 is SGHVS, CDR2 FQNEAQ. The CDR3 loop spans 16 amino acids. The V segment lost 5 bases and the J segment 0 bases; nucleotides outside the gene matches: 4.

This chain links TRBV7-8 with TRBJ1-5, with D maybe TRBD1 (5 bases). This CDR3 spans 14 amino acids. Germline V lookup: CDR1 SGHVS, CDR2 FQNEAQ. V lost 3 bases to trimming and J lost 11 bases, with 17 bases between them. This chain's CDR3 is CASSFGGRTETQHF. The CDR3 region has the DNA TGTGCCAGCAGCTTCGGGGGGAGAACGGAGACCCAGCATTTT.

V is TRBV7-9 and J is TRBJ1-6; weak D call: TRBD1 (5 bases). V was trimmed by 4 bases and J by 9 bases, leaving 28 bases between them. Germline V gene lookup returns CDR1 SEHNR and CDR2 FQNEAQ (reference sequence). The CDR3 has 19 residues. The CDR3 DNA sequence: TGTGCCAGCAGCTCCGCCTTGGGCAGGGCCTCTCAGTTTGGTTCACCCCTCCACTTT. Protein product: CASSSALGRASQFGSPLHF.

J is TRBJ1-2 and V is TRBV14; weak D call: TRBD1 (6 bases). This CDR3 contains 16 residues. Germline CDR1 and CDR2: SGHDN and FVKESK. Trimming removed 5 bases from V and 7 bases from J, with 23 bases in between. The CDR3 loop reads CASSARRDTGAVGYTF. The CDR3 coding sequence is TGTGCCAGCAGCGCTCGACGGGACACCGGGGCGGTTGGCTACACCTTC.

This clonotype has ten or more counts. The CDR3 nucleotides read TGTGCCAGCAGCTCCTGGGACTGGAAAGAGACCCAGTACTTC. It yields the protein CASSSWDWKETQYF. The chain joins TRBV7-9 to TRBJ2-5; the D gene is possibly TRBD2 (6 bases). Germline V gene lookup returns CDR1 SEHNR and CDR2 FQNEAQ (reference sequence). This CDR3 spans 14 amino acids. V was pared by 4 bases and J by 3 bases, with 12 bases between.

This clonotype was seen repeatedly, ten times or more. The chain employs TRBV4-1 and TRBJ2-6; the D is unclear. Germline CDR1 reads MGHRA; CDR2 reads YSYEKL. This CDR3 has 15 amino acids. Trimming pared 0 bases from V and 2 bases from J, leaving 5 bases between. The CDR3 loop reads CASSQEGAGANVLTF. DNA for the CDR3: TGCGCCAGCAGCCAAGAGGGTGCTGGGGCCAACGTCCTGACTTTC.

Notes on this clonotype: Sequence at one end of the junction differs from germline and may be a read error. The chain employs TRBV9 and TRBJ1-1; D is perhaps TRBD1 (6 bases). The CDR3 extends over 13 amino acids. In germline, CDR1 is SGDLS, CDR2 YYNGEE. In DNA, the CDR3 is TGTGCCAGCAGCGTAGAGGGGGGCACTGAAGCTCTCTTT. It translates to CASSVEGGTEALF.

Comment on this clonotype: It may be a read error: a sequence one base away is much more abundant. V is TRBV7-9 and J is TRBJ2-5; 9 nucleotides agree with TRBD1. The CDR3 contains 16 residues. Germline CDR1 is SEHNR and CDR2 is FQNEAQ (reference sequence). CDR3 DNA: TGTGCCAGCAGCTCAAAACCGGGACAGGGAGAAGATACCCAGTACTTC. Its protein is CASSSKPGQGEDTQYF.

On this clonotype itself: A read error may explain this, as a much larger clone is one base away. The DNA of the CDR3 is TGTGCCAGCAGCTTAGTGGGGGACAGGGGGGAGACCCAGTGCTTC. It specifies CASSLVGDRGETQCF. This chain links TRBV7-2 with TRBJ2-5; 11 bases align to TRBD1. Germline V CDR1 and CDR2: SGHTA, FQGNSA. The CDR3 totals 15 residues.

The chain recombines TRBV11-3 with TRBJ2-3; no clear D. V was shortened by 10 bases and J by 3 bases, with 8 bases between the two germline ends. Germline CDR1 and CDR2: SGHNT and YENEEA. The CDR3 totals 11 residues. The CDR3 DNA sequence: TGTGCCACCAAGGGTACAGATACGCAGTATTTT. This encodes CATKGTDTQYF.

This chain connects TRBV29-1 to TRBJ2-6; D possibly uses TRBD1 or TRBD2 (5 bases each). The CDR3 covers 13 residues. V was clipped by 4 bases and J by 10 bases, with 14 bases between them. Germline lookup yields CDR1 SQVTM and CDR2 ANQGSEA. The DNA of the CDR3 is TGCAGCGTTGCCTGGGGGTTCGCAAACGTCCTGACTTTC. Translating gives CSVAWGFANVLTF.

Ten or more counts support this clonotype. The chain is built from TRBV7-9 and TRBJ1-2; unclear D gene. Germline CDR1 and CDR2: SEHNR and FQNEAQ (reference sequence). The ends were cut back, 1 base at V and 5 bases at J, with 2 bases in the middle. CDR3 length: 11 residues. This chain's CDR3 is CASSLEYGYTF. The CDR3 nucleotides read TGTGCCAGCAGCTTAGAGTATGGCTACACCTTC.

This clonotype appeared many times. The gene calls are TRBV20-1 and TRBJ2-7, with 8 positions matching TRBD1. V was clipped by 5 bases and J by 1 base; unmatched bases: 7. Germline values: CDR1 DFQATT, CDR2 SNEGSKA (reference sequence). This CDR3 contains 14 residues. As DNA, the CDR3 is TGCAGTGCTTGGAAGACAGGGGCATCCTACGAGCAGTACTTC. Translating gives CSAWKTGASYEQYF.

The chain is built from TRBV9 and TRBJ1-4; D unresolved. Between the trimmed V and J ends, which lost 0 bases and 8 bases, there was a span of 11 bases. From germline, CDR1 is SGDLS and CDR2 YYNGEE. The CDR3 sequence is 14 residues long. CDR3 nucleotides: TGTGCCAGCAGCGTAGGGACCCTGGGGGAAAAACTGTTTTTT. Residues: CASSVGTLGEKLFF.

The J gene is TRBJ2-7, the V gene TRBV7-2, with D maybe TRBD1 (6 bases). The last part of the DNA fits TRBJ2-1 better; the J call may be wrong. The CDR3 is 13 residues long. Germline V CDR1 and CDR2: SGHTA, FQGNSA. DNA for the CDR3: TGTGCCAGCAGCTTAGCACAGGGCAATGAGCAGTTCTTC. As protein: CASSLAQGNEQFF.

The V gene is TRBV29-1, the J gene TRBJ1-1; the D gene is possibly TRBD1 (6 bases). Germline V gives CDR1 SQVTM, CDR2 ANQGSEA. Trimming took 6 bases from V and 3 from J, leaving 11 bases between them. The CDR3 sequence is 12 residues long. As DNA, the CDR3 is TGCAGCGTCCGGACAGTCGACACTGAAGCTTTCTTT. Encoded protein: CSVRTVDTEAFF.

The J gene is TRBJ2-2, the V gene TRBV6-1; D gene unclear. V lost 8 bases and J lost 2, with 15 bases in between. CDR3 length equals 15 residues. Germline CDR1 reads MNHNS; CDR2 reads SASEGT. This CDR3 reads CASHPNGLNTGELFF. The CDR3 DNA reads as TGTGCCAGCCACCCTAACGGATTAAACACCGGGGAGCTGTTTTTT.